These T cell receptor beta chains were read from a single sample in a study of metastatic and nonmetastatic thyroid tumors. Using MiXCR, TCRdb re-called clones from the PCR reads. This sample has about 13,000 clones, with about 33% found just once. Sequenced sample: tumor tissue. These receptors all come from a male donor with papillary thyroid cancer or a benign thyroid nodule (not recorded which). Some clones in this sample may be carry-over from other donors' samples. The CDR3 runs from the conserved cysteine through the conserved F or W. Fields, in order: V gene, J gene, CDR3 protein.

TRBV6-1,TRBJ2-7,CASSENVGTGSYEQYF
TRBV28,TRBJ1-2,CAGSPSNWGSFGYTF
TRBV20-1,TRBJ2-1,CSAREATSGKNEQFF
TRBV28,TRBJ2-2,CASSFRGTGELFF
TRBV19,TRBJ2-7,CASSIGGGGSYEQYF
TRBV18,TRBJ1-3,CASSPGQGAMDTIYF